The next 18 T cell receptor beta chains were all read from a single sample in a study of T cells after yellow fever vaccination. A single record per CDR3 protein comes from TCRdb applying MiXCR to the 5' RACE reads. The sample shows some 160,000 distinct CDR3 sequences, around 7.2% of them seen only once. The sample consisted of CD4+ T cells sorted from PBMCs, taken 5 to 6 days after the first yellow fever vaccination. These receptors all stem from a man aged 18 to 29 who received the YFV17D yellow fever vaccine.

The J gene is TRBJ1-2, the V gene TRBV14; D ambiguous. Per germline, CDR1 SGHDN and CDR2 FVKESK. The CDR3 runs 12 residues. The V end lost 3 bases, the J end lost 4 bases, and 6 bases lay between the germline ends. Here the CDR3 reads CASSQGFYGYTF. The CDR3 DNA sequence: TGTGCCAGCAGCCAGGGCTTCTATGGCTACACCTTC.

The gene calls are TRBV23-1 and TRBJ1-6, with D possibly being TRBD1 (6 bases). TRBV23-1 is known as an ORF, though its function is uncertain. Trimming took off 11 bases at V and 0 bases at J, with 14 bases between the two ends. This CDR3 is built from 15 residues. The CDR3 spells CAGYRVGSYNSPLHF. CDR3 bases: TGCGCCGGTTACAGGGTCGGCTCCTATAATTCACCCCTCCACTTT.

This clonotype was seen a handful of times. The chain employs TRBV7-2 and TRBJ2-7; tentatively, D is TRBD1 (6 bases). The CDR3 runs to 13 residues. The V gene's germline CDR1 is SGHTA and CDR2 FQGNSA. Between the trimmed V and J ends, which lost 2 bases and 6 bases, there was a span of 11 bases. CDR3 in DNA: TGTGCCAGCAGCTTACAGGGGTTGGGCGAGCAGTACGTC. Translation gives CASSLQGLGEQYV.

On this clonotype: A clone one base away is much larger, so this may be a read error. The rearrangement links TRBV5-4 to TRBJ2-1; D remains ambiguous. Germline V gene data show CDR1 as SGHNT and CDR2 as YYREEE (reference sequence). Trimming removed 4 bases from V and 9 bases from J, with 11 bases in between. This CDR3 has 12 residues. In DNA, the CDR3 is TGTGCCAGCAGCCTCCTATGTGCTGAGCAGTTCTTC. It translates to CASSLLCAEQFF.

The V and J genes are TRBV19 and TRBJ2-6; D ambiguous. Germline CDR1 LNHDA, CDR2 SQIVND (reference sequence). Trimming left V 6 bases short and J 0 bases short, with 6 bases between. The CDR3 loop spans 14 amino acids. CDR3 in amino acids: CASSPPSGANVLTF. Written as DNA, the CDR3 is TGTGCCAGTAGCCCCCCCTCTGGGGCCAACGTCCTGACTTTC. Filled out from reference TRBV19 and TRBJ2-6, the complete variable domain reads DGGITQSPKYLFRKEGQNVTLSCEQNLNHDAMYWYRQDPGQGLRLIYYSQIVNDFQKGDIAEGYSVSREKKESFPLTVTSAQKNPTAFYLCASSPPSGANVLTFGAGSRLTVL.

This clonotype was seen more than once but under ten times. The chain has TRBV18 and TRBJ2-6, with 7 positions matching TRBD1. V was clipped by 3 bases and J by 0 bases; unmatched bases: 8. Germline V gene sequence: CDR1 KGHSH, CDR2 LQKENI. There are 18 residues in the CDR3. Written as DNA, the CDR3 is TGTGCCAGCTCACCGCTGACAGGGACCAGCTCTGGGGCCAACGTCCTGACTTTC. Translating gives CASSPLTGTSSGANVLTF.

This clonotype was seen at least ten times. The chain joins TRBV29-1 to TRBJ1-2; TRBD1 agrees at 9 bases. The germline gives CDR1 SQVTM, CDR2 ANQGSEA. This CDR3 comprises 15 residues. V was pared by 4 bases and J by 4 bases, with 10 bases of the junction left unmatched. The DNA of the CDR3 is TGCAGCGTTGGACCCGGACAGGGGATGGCCTATGGCTACACCTTC. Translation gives CSVGPGQGMAYGYTF.

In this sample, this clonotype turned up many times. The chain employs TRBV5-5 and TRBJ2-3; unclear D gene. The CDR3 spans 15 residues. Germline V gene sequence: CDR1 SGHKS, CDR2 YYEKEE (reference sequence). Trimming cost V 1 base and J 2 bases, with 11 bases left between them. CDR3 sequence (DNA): TGTGCCAGCAGCTTGCATGGCATCCTCACAGATACGCAGTATTTT. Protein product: CASSLHGILTDTQYF. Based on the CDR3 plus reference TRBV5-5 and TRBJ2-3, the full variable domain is DAGVTQSPTHLIKTRGQQVTLRCSPISGHKSVSWYQQVLGQGPQFIFQYYEKEERGRGNFPDRFSARQFPNYSSELNVNALLLGDSALYLCASSLHGILTDTQYFGPGTRLTVL.

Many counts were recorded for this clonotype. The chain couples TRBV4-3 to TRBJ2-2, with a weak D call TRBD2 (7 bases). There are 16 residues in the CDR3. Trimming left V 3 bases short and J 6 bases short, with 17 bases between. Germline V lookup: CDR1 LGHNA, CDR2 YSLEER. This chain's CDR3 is CASSHRRGGGAGELFF. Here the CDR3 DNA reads TGCGCCAGCAGCCACCGAAGGGGGGGAGGTGCCGGGGAGCTGTTTTTT.

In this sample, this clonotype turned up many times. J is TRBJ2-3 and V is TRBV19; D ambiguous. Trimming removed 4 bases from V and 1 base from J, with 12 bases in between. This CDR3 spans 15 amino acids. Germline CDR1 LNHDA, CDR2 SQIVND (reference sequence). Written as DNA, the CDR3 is TGTGCCAGTAGTACCCCCTACGGCGGCACAGATACGCAGTATTTT. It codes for CASSTPYGGTDTQYF.

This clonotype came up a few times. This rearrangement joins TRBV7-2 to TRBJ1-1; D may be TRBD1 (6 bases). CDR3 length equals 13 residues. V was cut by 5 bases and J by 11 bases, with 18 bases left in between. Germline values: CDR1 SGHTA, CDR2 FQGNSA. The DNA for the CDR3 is TGTGCCAGCAGCCCGGTCGGGGGGGCTCACGCTTTCTTT. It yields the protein CASSPVGGAHAFF.

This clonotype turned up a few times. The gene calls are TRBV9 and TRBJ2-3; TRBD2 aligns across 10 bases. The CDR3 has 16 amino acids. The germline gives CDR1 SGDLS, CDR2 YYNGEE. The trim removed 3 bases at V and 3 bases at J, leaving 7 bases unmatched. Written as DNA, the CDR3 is TGTGCCAGCAGCGCGGAGGTAGCGGGGGGTACAGATACGCAGTATTTT. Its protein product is CASSAEVAGGTDTQYF.

In nucleotides, the CDR3 is TGCAGTGCGACGGTAGCCCCGAACACCGGGGAGCTGTTTTTT. This encodes CSATVAPNTGELFF. The J gene is TRBJ2-2, the V gene TRBV20-1; unclear D gene. The ends were cut back, 6 bases at V and 0 bases at J, with 11 bases in the middle. Germline-derived CDR1 and CDR2 are DFQATT and SNEGSKA (reference sequence). The CDR3 runs to 14 residues.

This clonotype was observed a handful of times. The CDR3 nucleotides read TGTGCCAGCAGCTTAGGGGGAAATCGTAATTCACCCCTCCACTTT. Amino acid sequence: CASSLGGNRNSPLHF. This chain connects TRBV7-2 to TRBJ1-6, with D uncertain. This CDR3 has 15 residues. Trimming removed 1 base from V and 6 bases from J, with 10 bases in between. Germline-derived CDR1 and CDR2 are SGHTA and FQGNSA.

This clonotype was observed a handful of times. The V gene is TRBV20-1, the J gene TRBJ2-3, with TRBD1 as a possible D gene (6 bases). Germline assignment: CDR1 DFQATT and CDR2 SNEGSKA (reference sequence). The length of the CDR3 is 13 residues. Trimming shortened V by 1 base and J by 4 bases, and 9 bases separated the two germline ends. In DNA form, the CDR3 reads TGCAGTGCTAGAGTCAGGGGCCCAGATACGCAGTATTTT. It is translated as CSARVRGPDTQYF.

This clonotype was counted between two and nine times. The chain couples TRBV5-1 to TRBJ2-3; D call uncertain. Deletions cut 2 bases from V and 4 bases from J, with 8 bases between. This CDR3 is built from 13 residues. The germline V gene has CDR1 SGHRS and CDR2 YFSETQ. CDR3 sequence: CASSLSAADTQYF. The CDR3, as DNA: TGCGCCAGCAGCTTAAGCGCGGCAGATACGCAGTATTTT.

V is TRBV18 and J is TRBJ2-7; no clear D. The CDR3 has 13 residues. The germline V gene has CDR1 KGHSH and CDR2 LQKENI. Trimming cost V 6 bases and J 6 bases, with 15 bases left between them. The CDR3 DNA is TGTGCCAGCTCCCCGACGGACCTCGGCGAGCAGTACTTC. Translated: CASSPTDLGEQYF. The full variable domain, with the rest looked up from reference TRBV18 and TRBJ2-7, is NAGVMQNPRHLVRRRGQEARLRCSPMKGHSHVYWYRQLPEEGLKFMVYLQKENIIDESGMPKERFSAEFPKEGPSILRIQQVVRGDSAAYFCASSPTDLGEQYFGPGTRLTVT.

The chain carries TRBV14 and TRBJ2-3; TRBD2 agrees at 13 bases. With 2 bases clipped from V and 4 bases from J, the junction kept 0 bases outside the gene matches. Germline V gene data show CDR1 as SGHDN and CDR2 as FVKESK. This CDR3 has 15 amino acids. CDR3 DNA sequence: TGTGCCAGCAGCCAAACTAGCGGGGGGGCAGATACGCAGTATTTT. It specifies CASSQTSGGADTQYF.